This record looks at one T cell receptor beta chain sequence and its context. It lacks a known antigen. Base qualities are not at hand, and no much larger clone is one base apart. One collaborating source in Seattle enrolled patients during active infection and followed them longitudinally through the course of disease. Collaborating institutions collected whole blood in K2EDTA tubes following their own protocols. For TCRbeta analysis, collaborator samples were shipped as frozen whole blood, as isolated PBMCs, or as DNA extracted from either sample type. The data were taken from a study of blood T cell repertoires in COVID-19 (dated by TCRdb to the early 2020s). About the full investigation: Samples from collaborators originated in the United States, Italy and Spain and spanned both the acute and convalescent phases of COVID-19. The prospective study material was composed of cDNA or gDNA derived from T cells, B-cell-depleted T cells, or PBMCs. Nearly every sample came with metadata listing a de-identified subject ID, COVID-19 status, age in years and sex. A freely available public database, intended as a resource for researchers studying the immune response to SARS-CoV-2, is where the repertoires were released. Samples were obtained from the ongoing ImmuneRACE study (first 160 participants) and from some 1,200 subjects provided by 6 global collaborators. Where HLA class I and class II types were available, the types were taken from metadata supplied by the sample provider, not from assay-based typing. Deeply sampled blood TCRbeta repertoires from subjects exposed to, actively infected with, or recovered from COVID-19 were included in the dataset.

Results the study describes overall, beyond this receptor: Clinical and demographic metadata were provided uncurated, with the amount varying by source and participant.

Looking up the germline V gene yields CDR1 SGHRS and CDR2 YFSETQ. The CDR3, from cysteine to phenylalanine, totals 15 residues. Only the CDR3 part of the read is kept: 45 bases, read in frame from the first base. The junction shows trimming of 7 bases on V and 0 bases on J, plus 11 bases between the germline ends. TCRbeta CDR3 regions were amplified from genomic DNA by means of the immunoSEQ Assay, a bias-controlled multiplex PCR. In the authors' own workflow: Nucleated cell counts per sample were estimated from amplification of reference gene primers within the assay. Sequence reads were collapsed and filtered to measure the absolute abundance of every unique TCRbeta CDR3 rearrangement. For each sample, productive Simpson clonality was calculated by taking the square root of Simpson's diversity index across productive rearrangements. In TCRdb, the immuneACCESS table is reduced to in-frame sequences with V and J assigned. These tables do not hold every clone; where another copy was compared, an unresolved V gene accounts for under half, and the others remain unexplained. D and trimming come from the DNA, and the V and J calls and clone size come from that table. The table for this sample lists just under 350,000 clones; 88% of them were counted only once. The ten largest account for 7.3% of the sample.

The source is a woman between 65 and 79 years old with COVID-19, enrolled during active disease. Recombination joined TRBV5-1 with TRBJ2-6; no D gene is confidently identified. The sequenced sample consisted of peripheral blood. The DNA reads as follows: TGCGCCAGCCGGCAGGATGACTCTGGGGCCAACGTCCTGACTTTC. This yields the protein CASRQDDSGANVLTF.